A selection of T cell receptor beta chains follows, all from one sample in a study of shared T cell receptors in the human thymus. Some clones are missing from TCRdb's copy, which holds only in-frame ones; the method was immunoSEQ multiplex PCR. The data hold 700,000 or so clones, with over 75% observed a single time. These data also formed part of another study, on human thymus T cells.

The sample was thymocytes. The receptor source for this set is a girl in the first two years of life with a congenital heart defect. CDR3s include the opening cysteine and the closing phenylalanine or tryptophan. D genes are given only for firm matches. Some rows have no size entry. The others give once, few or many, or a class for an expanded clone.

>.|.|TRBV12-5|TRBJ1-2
CASGIQGYGYTF
TGTGCTAGTGGTATACAGGGTTATGGCTACACCTTC
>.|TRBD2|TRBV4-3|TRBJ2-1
CASSPILTPGLAGRGNEQFF
TGCGCCAGCAGCCCGATCTTAACTCCGGGACTAGCGGGGAGGGGGAATGAGCAGTTCTTC
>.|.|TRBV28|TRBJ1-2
CASSRGQIYGYTF
TGTGCCAGCAGTCGCGGACAGATCTATGGCTACACCTTC
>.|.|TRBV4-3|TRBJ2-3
CASSQEPTGRRPDTQYF
TGCGCCAGCAGCCAAGAGCCCACAGGGCGGAGGCCAGATACGCAGTATTTT
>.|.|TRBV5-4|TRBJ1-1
CASSPQGRRGTEAFF
TGTGCCAGCAGCCCTCAAGGCCGCCGGGGAACTGAAGCTTTCTTT
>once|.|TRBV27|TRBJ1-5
CASSPTPEVSNQPQHF
TGTGCCAGCAGCCCTACTCCGGAGGTAAGCAATCAGCCCCAGCATTTT
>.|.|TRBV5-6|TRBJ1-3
CASSLSTPGNTIYF
TGTGCCAGCAGTTTGTCCACTCCTGGAAACACCATATATTTT
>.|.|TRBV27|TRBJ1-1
CASSPLLRDEAFF
TGTGCCAGCAGTCCCCTCCTCAGGGATGAAGCTTTCTTT
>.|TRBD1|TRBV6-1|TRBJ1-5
CASSADRSKYSNQPQHF
TGTGCCAGCAGTGCGGACAGGAGCAAATATAGCAATCAGCCCCAGCATTTT
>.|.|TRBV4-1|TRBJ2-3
CASSQDVGHNSTDTQYF
TGCGCCAGCAGCCAAGATGTAGGACACAATAGCACAGATACGCAGTATTTT
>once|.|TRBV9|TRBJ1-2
CASRRTATDYGYTF
TGTGCCAGCAGGAGGACAGCCACGGACTATGGCTACACCTTC
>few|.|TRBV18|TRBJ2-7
CASSPPSSRGDEQYF
TGTGCCAGCTCACCACCGAGTTCTCGGGGTGACGAGCAGTACTTC
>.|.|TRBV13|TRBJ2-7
CASSASGEPYEQYF
TGTGCCAGCAGCGCGAGCGGAGAACCCTACGAGCAGTACTTC
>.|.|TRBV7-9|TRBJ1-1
CASSCRLSTRDTEAFF
TGTGCCAGCAGCTGTCGACTATCGACAAGGGACACTGAAGCTTTCTTT
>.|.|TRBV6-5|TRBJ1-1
CASSYNAGNTEAFF
TGTGCCAGCAGTTACAACGCCGGGAACACTGAAGCTTTCTTT
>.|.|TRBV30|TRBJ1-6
CAWNKAWVPSRMDIYNSPLHF
TGTGCCTGGAATAAGGCGTGGGTTCCCTCCCGAATGGACATCTATAATTCACCCCTCCACTTT
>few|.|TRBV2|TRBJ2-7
CASSVDPGLGVPSYEQYF
TGTGCCAGCAGTGTGGACCCGGGACTTGGGGTTCCATCCTACGAGCAGTACTTC
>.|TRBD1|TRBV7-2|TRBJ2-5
CASSRPGQEFQETQYF
TGTGCCAGCAGCCGTCCGGGACAGGAATTCCAAGAGACCCAGTACTTC
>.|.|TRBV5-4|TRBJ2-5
CASNLYQGAQETQYF
TGTGCCAGCAACTTGTACCAGGGTGCCCAAGAGACCCAGTACTTC
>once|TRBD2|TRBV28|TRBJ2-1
CASSEPKRGRDNEQFF
TGTGCCAGCAGTGAACCCAAGCGGGGTAGGGACAATGAGCAGTTCTTC
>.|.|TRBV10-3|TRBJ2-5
CAIGATPETQYF
TGTGCCATCGGGGCTACACCAGAGACCCAGTACTTC
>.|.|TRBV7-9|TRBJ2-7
CASSPTRSDEQYF
TGTGCCAGCAGCCCGACTCGGTCAGACGAGCAGTACTTC
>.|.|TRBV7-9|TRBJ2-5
CASSYLTRGLRDIMETQYF
TGTGCCAGCAGCTACCTTACGAGGGGCCTTCGGGACATCATGGAGACCCAGTACTTC
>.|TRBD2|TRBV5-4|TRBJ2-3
CASSLQPESGGTDTQYF
TGTGCCAGCAGCCTACAACCAGAGAGCGGGGGCACAGATACGCAGTATTTT
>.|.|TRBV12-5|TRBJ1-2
CASGFNPGPGYTF
TGTGCTAGTGGTTTCAACCCAGGGCCTGGCTACACCTTC
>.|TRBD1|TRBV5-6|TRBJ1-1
CASSLWGEDRGPEQTEAFF
TGTGCCAGCAGCCTTTGGGGGGAAGACAGGGGACCTGAACAGACTGAAGCTTTCTTT
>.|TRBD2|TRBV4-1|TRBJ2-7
CASSQTSGYEQYF
TGCGCCAGCAGCCAGACTAGCGGCTACGAGCAGTACTTC
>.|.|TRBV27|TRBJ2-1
CASRSVYSYNEQFF
TGTGCCAGCAGGAGCGTCTACTCCTACAATGAGCAGTTCTTC